The 3 T cell receptor beta chains given below trace back to one sample, sequenced in a study of Ad26.COV2.S vaccination and SARS-CoV-2 variants. Clones were read by immunoSEQ multiplex PCR, and TCRdb kept only the in-frame ones, dropping some. The sample carries around 170,000 clones, around nine tenths recorded once. The source was peripheral blood, collected after recovery from COVID-19. The receptors derive from a human donor who had recovered from COVID-19.

The J gene is TRBJ1-5, the V gene TRBV6-1, with no clear D. The V end lost 1 base, the J end lost 0 bases, and 13 bases lay between the germline ends. The CDR3 is 17 amino acids. Germline-derived CDR1 and CDR2 are MNHNS and SASEGT. The chain's CDR3 is CASSEDSWENSNQPQHF. CDR3 nucleotide sequence: TGTGCCAGCAGTGAAGATTCGTGGGAGAATAGCAATCAGCCCCAGCATTTT.

The rearrangement joins TRBV14 to TRBJ2-2; maybe TRBD1 (6 bases). From germline, CDR1 is SGHDN and CDR2 FVKESK. The length of the CDR3 is 17 residues. With 3 bases removed from V and 6 bases from J, the gap between germline ends came to 20 bases. The CDR3 here is CASSQRGGVRTSGELFF. The DNA for the CDR3 is TGTGCCAGCAGCCAGCGAGGGGGTGTTAGAACATCCGGGGAGCTGTTTTTT.

V usage is TRBV2 and J usage is TRBJ2-1; D may match TRBD1 or TRBD2 (6 bases each). Germline V lookup: CDR1 SNHLY, CDR2 FYNNEI. This CDR3 region has 12 residues. V lost 3 bases and J 13 bases, leaving 13 bases between the germline ends. The CDR3 sequence is CASSEGAGRQFF. The CDR3 coding sequence is TGTGCCAGCAGTGAGGGGGCGGGACGACAGTTCTTC.